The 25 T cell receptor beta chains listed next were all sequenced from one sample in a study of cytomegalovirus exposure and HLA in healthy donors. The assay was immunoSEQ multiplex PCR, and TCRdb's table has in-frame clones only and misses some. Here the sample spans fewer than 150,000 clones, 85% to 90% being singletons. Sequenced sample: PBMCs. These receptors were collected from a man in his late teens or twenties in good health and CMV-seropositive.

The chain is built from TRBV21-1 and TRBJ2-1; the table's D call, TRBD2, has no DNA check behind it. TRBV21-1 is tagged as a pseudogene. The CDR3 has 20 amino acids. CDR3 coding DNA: TGTGCCAGCAGCAAAAAGGGCGGCACACGACTAGCGGGAGGAAACAATGAGCAGTTCTTC. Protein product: CASSKKGGTRLAGGNNEQFF.

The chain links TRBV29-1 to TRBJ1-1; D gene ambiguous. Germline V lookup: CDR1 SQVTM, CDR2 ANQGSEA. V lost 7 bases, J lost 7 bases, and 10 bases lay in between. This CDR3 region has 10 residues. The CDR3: CSGGAHEAFF. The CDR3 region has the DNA TGCAGCGGGGGAGCCCATGAAGCTTTCTTT.

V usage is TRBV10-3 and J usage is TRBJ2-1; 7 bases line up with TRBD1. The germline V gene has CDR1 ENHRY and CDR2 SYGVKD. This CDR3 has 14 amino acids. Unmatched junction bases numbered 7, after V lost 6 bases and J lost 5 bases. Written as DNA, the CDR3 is TGTGCCATCAGACTGGGACAGCAGAACAATGAGCAGTTCTTC. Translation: CAIRLGQQNNEQFF.

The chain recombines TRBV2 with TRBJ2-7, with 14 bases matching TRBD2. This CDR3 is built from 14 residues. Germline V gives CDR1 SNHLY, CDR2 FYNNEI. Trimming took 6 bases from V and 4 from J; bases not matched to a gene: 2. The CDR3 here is CASRRTSGGYEQYF. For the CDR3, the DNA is TGTGCCAGCAGGCGGACTAGCGGGGGGTACGAGCAGTACTTC.

The CDR3 region is CASGGGDEQYF. The DNA of the CDR3 is TGTGCCAGCGGGGGAGGAGACGAGCAGTACTTC. V usage is TRBV6-5 and J usage is TRBJ2-7; weak D call: TRBD2 (6 bases). V was trimmed by 8 bases and J by 5 bases, leaving 10 bases between them. Per germline, CDR1 MNHEY and CDR2 SVGAGI. The CDR3 consists of 11 residues.

In DNA, the CDR3 is TGTGCCAGCTCACCCGGGGAGACCCAGTACTTC. It is translated as CASSPGETQYF. The V gene is TRBV18, the J gene TRBJ2-5; no clear D gene. Looked up from germline, CDR1 is KGHSH and CDR2 is LQKENI. The CDR3 consists of 11 residues. The V end lost 3 bases, the J end lost 5 bases, and 4 bases lay between the germline ends.

The CDR3, as DNA: TGTGCCAGCAGCCGGAGAGGGGGCGACACCGGGGAGCTGTTTTTT. Translated, it gives CASSRRGGDTGELFF. The chain joins TRBV11-2 to TRBJ2-2, with TRBD1 matching 7 bases. V dropped 5 bases and J dropped 3; count of bases not matched to a gene: 6. CDR1 is SGHAT and CDR2 is FQNNGV in the germline V gene. This CDR3 has 15 residues.

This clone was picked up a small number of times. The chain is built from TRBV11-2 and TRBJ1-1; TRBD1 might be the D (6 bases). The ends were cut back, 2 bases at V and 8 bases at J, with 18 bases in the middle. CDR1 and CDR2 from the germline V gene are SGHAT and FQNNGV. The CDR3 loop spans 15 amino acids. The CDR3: CASSLSRTGLMEAFF. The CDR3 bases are TGTGCCAGCAGCTTATCCCGCACAGGGCTGATGGAAGCTTTCTTT.

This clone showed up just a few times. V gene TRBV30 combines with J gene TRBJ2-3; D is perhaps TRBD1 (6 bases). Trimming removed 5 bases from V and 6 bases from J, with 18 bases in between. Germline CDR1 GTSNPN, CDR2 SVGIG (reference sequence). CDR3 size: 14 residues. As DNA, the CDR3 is TGTGCCTGGGACGTTGGGGGCACCGCGGATACGCAGTATTTT. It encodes CAWDVGGTADTQYF.

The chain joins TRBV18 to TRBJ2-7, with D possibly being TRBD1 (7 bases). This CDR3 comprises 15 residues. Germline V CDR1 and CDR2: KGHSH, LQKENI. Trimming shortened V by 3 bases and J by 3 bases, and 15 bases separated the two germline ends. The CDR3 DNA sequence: TGTGCCAGCTCACCGAATCAGGGGGGTCTCTACGAGCAGTACTTC. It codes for CASSPNQGGLYEQYF. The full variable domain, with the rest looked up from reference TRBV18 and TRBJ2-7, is NAGVMQNPRHLVRRRGQEARLRCSPMKGHSHVYWYRQLPEEGLKFMVYLQKENIIDESGMPKERFSAEFPKEGPSILRIQQVVRGDSAAYFCASSPNQGGLYEQYFGPGTRLTVT.

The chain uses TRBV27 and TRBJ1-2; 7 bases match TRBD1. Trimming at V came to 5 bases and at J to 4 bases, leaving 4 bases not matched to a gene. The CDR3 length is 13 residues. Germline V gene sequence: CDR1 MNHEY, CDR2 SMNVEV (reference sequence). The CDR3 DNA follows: TGTGCCAGCAGTCGACAGGGCCCCTATGGCTACACCTTC. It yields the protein CASSRQGPYGYTF.

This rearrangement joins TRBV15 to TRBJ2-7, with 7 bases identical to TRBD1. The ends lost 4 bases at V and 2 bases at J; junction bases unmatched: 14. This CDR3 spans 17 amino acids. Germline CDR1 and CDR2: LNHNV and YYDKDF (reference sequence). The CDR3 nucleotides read TGTGCCACCAGCATCCTGTCCTTCGGGACAGCTGCCTACGAGCAGTACTTC. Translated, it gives CATSILSFGTAAYEQYF.

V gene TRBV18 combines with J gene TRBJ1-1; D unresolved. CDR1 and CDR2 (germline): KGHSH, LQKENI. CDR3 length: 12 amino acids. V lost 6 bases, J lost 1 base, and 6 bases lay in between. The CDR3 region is CASSRGNTEAFF. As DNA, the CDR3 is TGTGCCAGCTCGCGAGGGAACACTGAAGCTTTCTTT.

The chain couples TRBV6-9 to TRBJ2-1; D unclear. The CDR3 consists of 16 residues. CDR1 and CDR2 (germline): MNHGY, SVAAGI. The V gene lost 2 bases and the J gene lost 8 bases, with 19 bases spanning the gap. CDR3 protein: CASSYAENSRHDEQFF. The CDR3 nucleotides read TGTGCCAGCAGTTATGCCGAGAACTCTCGACATGATGAGCAGTTCTTC.

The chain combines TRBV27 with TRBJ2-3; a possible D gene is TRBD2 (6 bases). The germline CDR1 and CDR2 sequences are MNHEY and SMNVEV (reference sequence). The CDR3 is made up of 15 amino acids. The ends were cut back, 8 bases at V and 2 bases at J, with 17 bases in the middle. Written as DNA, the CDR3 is TGTGCCAGCCTTGGGACTCCCAAATCCACAGATACGCAGTATTTT. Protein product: CASLGTPKSTDTQYF.

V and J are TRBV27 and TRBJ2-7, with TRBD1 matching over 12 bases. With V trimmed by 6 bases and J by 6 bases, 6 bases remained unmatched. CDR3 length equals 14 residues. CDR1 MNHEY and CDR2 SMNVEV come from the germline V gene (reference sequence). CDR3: CASRWGQGAFEQYF. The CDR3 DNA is TGTGCCAGCAGGTGGGGACAGGGGGCCTTCGAGCAGTACTTC.

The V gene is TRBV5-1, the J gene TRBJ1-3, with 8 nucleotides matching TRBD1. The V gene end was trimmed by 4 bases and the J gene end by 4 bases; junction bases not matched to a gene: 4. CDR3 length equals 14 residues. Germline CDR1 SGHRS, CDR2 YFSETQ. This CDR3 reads CASSLTGDGNTIYF. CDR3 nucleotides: TGCGCCAGCAGCCTGACAGGGGACGGAAACACCATATATTTT.

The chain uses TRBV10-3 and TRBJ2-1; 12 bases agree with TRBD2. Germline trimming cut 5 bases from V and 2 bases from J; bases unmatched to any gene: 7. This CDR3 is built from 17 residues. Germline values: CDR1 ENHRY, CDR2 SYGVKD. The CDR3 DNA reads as TGTGCCATCAGTCCGGGACTAGCGGGCAAAACCTACAATGAGCAGTTCTTC. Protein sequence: CAISPGLAGKTYNEQFF.

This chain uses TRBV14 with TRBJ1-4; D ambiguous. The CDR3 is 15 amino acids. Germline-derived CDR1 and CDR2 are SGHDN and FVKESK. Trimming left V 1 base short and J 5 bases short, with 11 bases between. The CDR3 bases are TGTGCCAGCAGCCAAGTTCAGGCTCGGAATGAAAAACTGTTTTTT. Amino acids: CASSQVQARNEKLFF.

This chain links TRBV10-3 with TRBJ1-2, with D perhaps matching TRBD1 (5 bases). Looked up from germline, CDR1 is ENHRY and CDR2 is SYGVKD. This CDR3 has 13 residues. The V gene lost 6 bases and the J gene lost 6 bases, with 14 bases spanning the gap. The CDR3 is CAIRPEGRNGYTF. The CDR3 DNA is TGTGCCATCAGGCCGGAGGGGCGAAATGGCTACACCTTC.

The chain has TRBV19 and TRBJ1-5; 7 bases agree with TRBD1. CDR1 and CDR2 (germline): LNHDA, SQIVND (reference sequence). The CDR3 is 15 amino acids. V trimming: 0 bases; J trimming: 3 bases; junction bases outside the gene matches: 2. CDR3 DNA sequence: TGTGCCAGTAGTATAGACAGGGGGAACAATCAGCCCCAGCATTTT. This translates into CASSIDRGNNQPQHF.

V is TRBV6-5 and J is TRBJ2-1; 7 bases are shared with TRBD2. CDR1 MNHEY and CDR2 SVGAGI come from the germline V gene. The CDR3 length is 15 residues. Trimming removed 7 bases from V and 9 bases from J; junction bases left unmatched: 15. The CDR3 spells CASNEAQGLTPEQFF. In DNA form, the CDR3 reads TGTGCCAGCAACGAAGCGCAGGGACTAACACCTGAGCAGTTCTTC.

The CDR3 region has the DNA TGTGCCAGCAGCCGTCAAAAGCAAGCCGAGCAGTACTTC. Translated: CASSRQKQAEQYF. V and J are TRBV7-2 and TRBJ2-7; D unresolved. Trimming pared 5 bases from V and 6 bases from J, leaving 14 bases between. CDR1 is SGHTA, CDR2 FQGNSA, per germline. This CDR3 has 13 amino acids.

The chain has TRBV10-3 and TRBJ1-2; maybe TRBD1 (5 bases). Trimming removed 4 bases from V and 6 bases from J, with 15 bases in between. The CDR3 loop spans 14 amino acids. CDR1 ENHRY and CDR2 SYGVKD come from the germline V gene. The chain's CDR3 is CAISGSAGVDGYTF. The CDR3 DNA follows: TGTGCCATCAGTGGGTCTGCGGGGGTTGATGGCTACACCTTC.

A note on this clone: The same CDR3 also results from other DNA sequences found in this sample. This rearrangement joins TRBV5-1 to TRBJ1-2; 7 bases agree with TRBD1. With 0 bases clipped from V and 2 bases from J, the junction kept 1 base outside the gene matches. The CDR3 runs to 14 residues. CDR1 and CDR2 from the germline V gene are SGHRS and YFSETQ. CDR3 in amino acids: CASSLGDSNYGYTF. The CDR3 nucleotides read TGCGCCAGCAGCTTGGGGGACAGCAACTATGGCTACACCTTC.